This record concerns one T cell receptor beta chain sequence. The CDR3 is 13 amino acids. Trimming shortened V by 2 bases and J by 1 base, and 6 bases separated the two germline ends. Germline V gene data show CDR1 as SGHDT and CDR2 as YYEEEE. This sample is part of a study of control samples from healthy donors and cancer patients. TCRdb keeps only in-frame clones here, not all; method: immunoSEQ multiplex PCR. The sample records some 150,000 clones, 95% to 96% being singletons. This clonotype was obtained from a woman aged 25 to 45 in good health. This sequence joins TRBV5-6 and TRBJ1-1; no reliable D call. The sequenced sample consisted of blood. Written as DNA, the CDR3 is TGTGCCAGCAGCTTACGGGAGAACACTGAAGCTTTCTTT. It specifies CASSLRENTEAFF.